This T cell receptor beta chain was obtained from a study of Ad26.COV2.S vaccination and SARS-CoV-2 variants. The protocol was immunoSEQ multiplex PCR, while the TCRdb copy is restricted to in-frame clones and leaves out a portion. The sample holds hundreds of thousands of clones, more than 70% seen once. The V gene lost 5 bases and the J gene lost 0 bases, with 14 bases spanning the gap. Germline CDR1 is LGHNA and CDR2 is YNFKEQ. The CDR3 has 16 residues. Treatment here: some 20 received Ad26.COV2.S at low or high dose, single or two shots; roughly 5 received placebo; per-sample allocation not given. The investigators took samples on day 63 after the first vaccine or placebo injection.

The receptor's source is a person aged 18-60 years who received the Ad26.COV2.S COVID-19 vaccine or a placebo. Source: peripheral blood, taken in a trial of Ad26.COV2.S vaccine versus placebo. The chain has TRBV4-2 and TRBJ2-1; a possible D gene is TRBD2 (5 bases). This CDR3 is CASSSSGESSYNEQFF. Here the CDR3 DNA reads TGTGCCAGCAGCAGTAGTGGGGAGAGCTCCTACAATGAGCAGTTCTTC.